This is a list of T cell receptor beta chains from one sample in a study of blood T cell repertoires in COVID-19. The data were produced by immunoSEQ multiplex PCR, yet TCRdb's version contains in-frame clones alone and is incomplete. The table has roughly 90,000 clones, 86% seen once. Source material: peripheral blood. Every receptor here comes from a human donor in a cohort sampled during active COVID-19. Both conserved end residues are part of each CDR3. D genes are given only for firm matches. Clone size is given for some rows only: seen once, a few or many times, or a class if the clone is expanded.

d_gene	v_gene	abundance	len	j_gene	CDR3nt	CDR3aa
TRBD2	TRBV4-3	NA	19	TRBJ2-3	TGCGCCAGCAGCCAAGGCCTCGCCGGTAGCGGGGGTGCCACAGATACGCAGTATTTT	CASSQGLAGSGGATDTQYF
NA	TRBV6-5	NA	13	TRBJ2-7	TGTGCCACCAGGGGAGGGGGTTCCTACGAGCAGTACTTC	CATRGGGSYEQYF
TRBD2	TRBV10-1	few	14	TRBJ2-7	TGCGCCAGCAGTGCTTCGGGGGGAATCTACGAGCAGTACTTC	CASSASGGIYEQYF
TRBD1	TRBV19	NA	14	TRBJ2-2	TGTGCCAGTAGACAGGGGAAGAACACCGGGGAGCTGTTTTTT	CASRQGKNTGELFF
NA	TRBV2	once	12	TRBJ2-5	TGTGCCAGCGCTGGGAGAAGAGAGACCCAGTACTTC	CASAGRRETQYF
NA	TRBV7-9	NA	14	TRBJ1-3	TGTGCCAGCAGCGAGGAGGTTTCTGGAAACACCATATATTTT	CASSEEVSGNTIYF
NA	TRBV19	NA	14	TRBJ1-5	TGTGCCAGTAGTTCGCAGGATAGCAATCAGCCCCAGCATTTT	CASSSQDSNQPQHF
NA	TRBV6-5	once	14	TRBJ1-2	TGTGCCAGCACCCCAGGCTCCGCTATGTTGAGCTACACCTTC	CASTPGSAMLSYTF
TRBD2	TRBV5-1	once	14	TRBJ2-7	TGCGCCAGCAGCTCCGGGACTAGCGGGAACGAGCAGTACTTC	CASSSGTSGNEQYF
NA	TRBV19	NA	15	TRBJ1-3	TGTGCCAGTAGTATAGTGGCCTTCTCTGGAAACACCATATATTTT	CASSIVAFSGNTIYF
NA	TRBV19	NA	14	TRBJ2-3	TGTGCCAGTAAGGACAGGGAGGGAGCAGATACGCAGTATTTT	CASKDREGADTQYF
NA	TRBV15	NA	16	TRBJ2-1	TGTGCCACCAGCAGAGATTCTGGCGGCCCTTTCAATGAGCAGTTCTTC	CATSRDSGGPFNEQFF
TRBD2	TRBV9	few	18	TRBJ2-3	TGTGCCAGCAGTGCCGGACTAGCGGTAACCGCTAGCACAGATACGCAGTATTTT	CASSAGLAVTASTDTQYF
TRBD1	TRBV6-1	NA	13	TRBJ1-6	TGTGCCAGCAGTGACAGGGGGAATTCACCCCTCCACTTT	CASSDRGNSPLHF
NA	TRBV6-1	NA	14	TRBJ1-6	TGTGCCAGCAGTGAACAAATGAGGAATTCACCCCTCCACTTT	CASSEQMRNSPLHF
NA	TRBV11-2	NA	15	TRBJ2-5	TGTGCCAGCAGCCCGGCCCGGACTCTACAAGAGACCCAGTACTTC	CASSPARTLQETQYF
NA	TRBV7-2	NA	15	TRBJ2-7	TGTGCCAGCAGCTTAGGTGGTAGCGGAGAGTACGAGCAGTACTTC	CASSLGGSGEYEQYF
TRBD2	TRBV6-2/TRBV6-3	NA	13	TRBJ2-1	TGTGCCAGCAGCCTAGCGGGAGTGAATGAGCAGTTCTTC	CASSLAGVNEQFF
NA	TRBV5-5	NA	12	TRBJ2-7	TGTGCCAGCAGCCGAGGAGGATCCGAGCAGTACTTC	CASSRGGSEQYF
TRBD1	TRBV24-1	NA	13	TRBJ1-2	TGTGCCACCAGTAACAGGGGAATTGATGGCTACACCTTC	CATSNRGIDGYTF
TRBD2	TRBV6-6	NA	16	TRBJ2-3	TGTGCCAGCAGTTACTCTAGCGGGAGGTTCACAGATACGCAGTATTTT	CASSYSSGRFTDTQYF
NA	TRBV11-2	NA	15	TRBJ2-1	TGTGCCAGCAGCTTATGGATGGCTAGCGTGGGTGAGCAGTTCTTC	CASSLWMASVGEQFF
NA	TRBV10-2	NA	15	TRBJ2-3	TGCGCCAGCAGTGAGTCGATTGTTAGCGGAGATACGCAGTATTTT	CASSESIVSGDTQYF
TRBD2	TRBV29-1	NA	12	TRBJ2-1	TGCAGCGTCTGGACTAGCCACAATGAGCAGTTCTTC	CSVWTSHNEQFF
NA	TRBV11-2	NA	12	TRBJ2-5	TGTGCCAGCAGCTTAGAGGCGGGGACCCAGTACTTC	CASSLEAGTQYF
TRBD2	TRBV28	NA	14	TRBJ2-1	TGTGCCAGCAGTTCGGCGGGAGTAGGCAATGAGCAGTTCTTC	CASSSAGVGNEQFF
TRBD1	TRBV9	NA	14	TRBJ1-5	TGTGCCAGCAGCATGGGACAGAATTATCAGCCCCAGCATTTT	CASSMGQNYQPQHF
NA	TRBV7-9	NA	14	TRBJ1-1	TGTGCCAGCAGCCGGGGGACGGCGAACACTGAAGCTTTCTTT	CASSRGTANTEAFF
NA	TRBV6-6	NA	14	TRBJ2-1	TGTGCCAGCAGTGGACAGAACCCTTACAATGAGCAGTTCTTC	CASSGQNPYNEQFF
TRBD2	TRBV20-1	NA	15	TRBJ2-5	TGCAGTGCTAGTGGGACTAGCGGGAGCCGAGAGACCCAGTACTTC	CSASGTSGSRETQYF
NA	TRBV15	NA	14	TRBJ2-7	TGTGCCACCAGCAGAGGTAGACAGTACTACGAGCAGTACTTC	CATSRGRQYYEQYF
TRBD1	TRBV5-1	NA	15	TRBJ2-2	TGCGCCAGCAGCCTAAGGACAGGGGATCCCGGGGAGCTGTTTTTT	CASSLRTGDPGELFF
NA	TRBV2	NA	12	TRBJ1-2	TGTGCCAGCATTGGGGGGTCCGTCGGCTACACCTTC	CASIGGSVGYTF
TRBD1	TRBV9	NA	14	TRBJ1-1	TGTGCCAGCAGCGCAGGGACAGCGAACACTGAAGCTTTCTTT	CASSAGTANTEAFF
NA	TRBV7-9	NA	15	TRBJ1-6	TGTGCCAGCAGCTCCTTCGGCTCCTATAATTCACCCCTCCACTTT	CASSSFGSYNSPLHF
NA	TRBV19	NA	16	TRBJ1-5	TGTGCCAGTACCAACATACAGGGTAACAGCAATCAGCCCCAGCATTTT	CASTNIQGNSNQPQHF
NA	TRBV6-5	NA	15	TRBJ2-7	TGTGCCAGCACTCAGAGGCTGACCGGCCCCTGGGAGCAGTACTTC	CASTQRLTGPWEQYF
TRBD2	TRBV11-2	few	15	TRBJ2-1	TGTGCCAGCAGCTTAGCCCGCGGGGGACACAATGAGCAGTTCTTC	CASSLARGGHNEQFF
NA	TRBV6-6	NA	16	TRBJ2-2	TGTGCCAGCAGTTACTCGGGCGCAACGAACACCGGGGAGCTGTTTTTT	CASSYSGATNTGELFF
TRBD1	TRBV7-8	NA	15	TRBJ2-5	TGTGCCAGCAGCTGGGACAGGGTACACCAAGAGACCCAGTACTTC	CASSWDRVHQETQYF
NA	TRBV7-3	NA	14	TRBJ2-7	TGTGCCAGCAGCCCCAGGACGGGAAGCTACGAGCAGTACTTC	CASSPRTGSYEQYF
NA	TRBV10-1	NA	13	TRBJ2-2	TGCGCCAGCAGGTCTGGAGACACCGGGGAGCTGTTTTTT	CASRSGDTGELFF
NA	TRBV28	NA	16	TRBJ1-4	TGTGCCAGCAGTCCCCATGGACAGCAAAGTATTGAAAAACTGTTTTTT	CASSPHGQQSIEKLFF
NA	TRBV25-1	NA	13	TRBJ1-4	TGTGCCAGCAGGAGGGCGGGTCTTGAAAAACTGTTTTTT	CASRRAGLEKLFF
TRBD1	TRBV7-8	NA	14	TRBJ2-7	TGTGCCAGCAACGACAGGGGATCCTTAGACGAGCAGTACTTC	CASNDRGSLDEQYF
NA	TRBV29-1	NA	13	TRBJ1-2	TGCAGCGCCGGCACTCCACGTAACTATGGCTACACCTTC	CSAGTPRNYGYTF
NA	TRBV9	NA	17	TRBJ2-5	TGTGCCAGCAGCGTAGATTTGGGAGGAAGCTACGGAGAGACCCAGTACTTC	CASSVDLGGSYGETQYF
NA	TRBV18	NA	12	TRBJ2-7	TGTGCCAGCTCATGGGGCGAGGACGAGCAGTACTTC	CASSWGEDEQYF
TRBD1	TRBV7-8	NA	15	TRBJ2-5	TGTGCCAGCAGCTTAGACAGGGGGCTTGGAGAGACCCAGTACTTC	CASSLDRGLGETQYF
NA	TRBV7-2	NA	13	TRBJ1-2	TGTGCCAGCAGCTTAGGCACGAGAATTGGCTACACCTTC	CASSLGTRIGYTF
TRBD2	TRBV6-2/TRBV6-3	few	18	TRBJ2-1	TGTGCCAGCAGTTATAGCCCGCCAGCGGGAGGTCTTTACAATGAGCAGTTCTTC	CASSYSPPAGGLYNEQFF
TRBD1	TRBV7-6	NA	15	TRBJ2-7	TGTGCCAGCAGCTTAGAGGACAGGGGTAGCTACGAGCAGTACTTC	CASSLEDRGSYEQYF
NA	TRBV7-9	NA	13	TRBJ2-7	TGTGCCAGCAGCTTTCAGGACTCCTACGAGCAGTACTTC	CASSFQDSYEQYF
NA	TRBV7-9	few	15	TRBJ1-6	TGTGCCAGCAGCCCTCTGACAACTTGGGATTCACCCCTCCACTTT	CASSPLTTWDSPLHF
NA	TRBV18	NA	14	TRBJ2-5	TGTGCCAGCTCACCGGGGGGACCTCAAGAGACCCAGTACTTC	CASSPGGPQETQYF
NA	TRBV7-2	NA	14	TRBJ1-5	TGTGCCAGCAGCCTCGGAGGGTATGGGCAGCCCCAGCATTTT	CASSLGGYGQPQHF
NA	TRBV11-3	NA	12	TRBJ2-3	TGTGCCAGCAGCCCAAACTCAGATACGCAGTATTTT	CASSPNSDTQYF
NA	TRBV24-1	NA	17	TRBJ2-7	TGTGCCACCAGTGACGGGGGACGGGATGATGTTTTCTACGAGCAGTACTTC	CATSDGGRDDVFYEQYF